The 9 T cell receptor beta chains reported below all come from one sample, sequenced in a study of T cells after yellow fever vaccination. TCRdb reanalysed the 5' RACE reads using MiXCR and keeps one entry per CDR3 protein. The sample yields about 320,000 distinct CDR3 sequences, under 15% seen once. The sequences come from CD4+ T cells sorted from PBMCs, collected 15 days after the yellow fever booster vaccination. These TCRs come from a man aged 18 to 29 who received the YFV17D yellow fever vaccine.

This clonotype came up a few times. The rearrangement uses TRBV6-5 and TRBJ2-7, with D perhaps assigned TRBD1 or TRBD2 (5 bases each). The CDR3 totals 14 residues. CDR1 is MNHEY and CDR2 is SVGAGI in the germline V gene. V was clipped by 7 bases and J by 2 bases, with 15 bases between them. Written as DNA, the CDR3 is TGTGCCAGCACCCTCTCCGGGGCCCCCTACGAGCAGTACTTC. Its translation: CASTLSGAPYEQYF.

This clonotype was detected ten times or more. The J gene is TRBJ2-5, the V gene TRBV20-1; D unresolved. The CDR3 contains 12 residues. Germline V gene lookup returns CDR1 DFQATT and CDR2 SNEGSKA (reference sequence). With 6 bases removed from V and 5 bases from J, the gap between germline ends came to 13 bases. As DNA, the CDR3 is TGCAGTGCCCAACCAAAGTTGGAGACCCAGTACTTC. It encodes CSAQPKLETQYF.

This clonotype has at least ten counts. The DNA of the CDR3 is TGTGCCAGCAGCTTATCCTCCCCGGAGACCCAGTACTTC. The encoded protein is CASSLSSPETQYF. The rearrangement uses TRBV7-2 and TRBJ2-5; no definite D call. The V gene's germline CDR1 is SGHTA and CDR2 FQGNSA. This CDR3 has 13 amino acids. The V gene lost 2 bases and the J gene lost 5 bases, with 9 bases spanning the gap.

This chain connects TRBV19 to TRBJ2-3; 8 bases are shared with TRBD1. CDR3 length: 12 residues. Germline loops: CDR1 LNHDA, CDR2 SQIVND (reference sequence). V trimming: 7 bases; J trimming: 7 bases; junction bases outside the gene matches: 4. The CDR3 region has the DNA TGTGCCAGTACCCAGGGGGCTAATACGCAGTATTTT. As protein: CASTQGANTQYF.

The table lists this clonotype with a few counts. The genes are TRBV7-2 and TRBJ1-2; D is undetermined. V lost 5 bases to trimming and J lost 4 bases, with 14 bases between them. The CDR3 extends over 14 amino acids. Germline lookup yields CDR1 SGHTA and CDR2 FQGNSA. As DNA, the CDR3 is TGTGCCAGCAGCCCCGGGTCCGAAACCTATGGCTACACCTTC. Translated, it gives CASSPGSETYGYTF.

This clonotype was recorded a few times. The CDR3 DNA reads TGTGCCAGCAGCGTCCGAGGCGGAACCGAGAGTGAAAAACTGTTTTTT. It translates to CASSVRGGTESEKLFF. V is TRBV9 and J is TRBJ1-4; D remains ambiguous. The CDR3 contains 16 residues. Between the trimmed V and J ends, which lost 2 bases and 7 bases, there was a span of 18 bases. Germline CDR1 SGDLS, CDR2 YYNGEE.

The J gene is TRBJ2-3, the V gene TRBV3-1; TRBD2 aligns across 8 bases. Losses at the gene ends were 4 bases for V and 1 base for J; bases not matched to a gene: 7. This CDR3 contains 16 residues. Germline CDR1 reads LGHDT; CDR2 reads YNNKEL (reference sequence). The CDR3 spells CASSPSRTSRTDTQYF. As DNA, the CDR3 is TGTGCCAGCAGCCCCTCTAGGACTAGCCGCACAGATACGCAGTATTTT.

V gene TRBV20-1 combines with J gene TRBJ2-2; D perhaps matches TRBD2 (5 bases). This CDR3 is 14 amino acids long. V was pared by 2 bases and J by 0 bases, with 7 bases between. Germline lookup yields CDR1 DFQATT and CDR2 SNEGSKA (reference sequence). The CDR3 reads CSARSGTNTGELFF. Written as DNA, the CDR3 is TGCAGTGCTAGATCCGGGACGAACACCGGGGAGCTGTTTTTT.

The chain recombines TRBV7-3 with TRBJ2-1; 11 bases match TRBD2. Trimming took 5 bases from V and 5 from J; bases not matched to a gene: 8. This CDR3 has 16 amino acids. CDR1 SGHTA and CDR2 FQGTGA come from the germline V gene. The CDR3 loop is CASSQTPSGGHNEQFF. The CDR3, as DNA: TGTGCCAGCAGCCAAACTCCTAGCGGGGGGCACAATGAGCAGTTCTTC.